This is a list of T cell receptor beta chains from one sample in a study of cytomegalovirus exposure and HLA in healthy donors. Clones were sequenced by immunoSEQ multiplex PCR, and TCRdb holds only the in-frame ones, with some missing. The sample records 110,000 or so clones, roughly 86% being singletons. The sample was PBMCs. The receptors were sampled from a man between 18 and 35 years old in good health and CMV-seronegative. The CDR3 runs from the conserved cysteine through the conserved F or W. A D gene is named only where the DNA matches it firmly. A clone size is listed for some rows: how often the clone was seen (once, few, many), or a class if it is expanded.

V,size,J,D,CDR3,DNA
TRBV19,NA,TRBJ2-3,TRBD2,CASNRGGREDTQYF,TGTGCCAGTAATCGTGGCGGGAGAGAAGATACGCAGTATTTT
TRBV6-5,NA,TRBJ2-5,TRBD1,CASASGTAQETQYF,TGTGCCAGCGCATCCGGGACAGCACAAGAGACCCAGTACTTC
TRBV2,NA,TRBJ2-7,TRBD2,CASSGLADYEQYF,TGTGCCAGCAGTGGACTAGCAGATTACGAGCAGTACTTC
TRBV6-1,once,TRBJ1-1,NA,CASILKGGTEAFF,TGTGCCAGCATACTTAAAGGGGGCACTGAAGCTTTCTTT
TRBV5-1,NA,TRBJ2-3,TRBD2,CASSRGLAGGLSTDTQYF,TGCGCCAGCAGCAGGGGACTAGCGGGGGGTCTCAGCACAGATACGCAGTATTTT
TRBV6-5,NA,TRBJ2-2,NA,CATTDRDSPLRRLFF,TGTGCCACCACAGACAGGGACTCCCCCCTTAGGCGGCTGTTTTTT
TRBV11-2,NA,TRBJ2-5,TRBD2,CASSLGASGSEETQYF,TGTGCCAGCAGCTTAGGAGCTAGCGGGAGTGAAGAGACCCAGTACTTC
TRBV5-4,few,TRBJ1-2,TRBD1,CASSLARQGANYGYTF,TGTGCCAGCAGCTTGGCCCGACAGGGGGCAAACTATGGCTACACCTTC
TRBV5-1,NA,TRBJ1-4,TRBD1,CASSSAGTGSEKLFF,TGCGCCAGCAGCTCCGCCGGGACAGGGAGTGAAAAACTGTTTTTT
TRBV30,once,TRBJ1-3,NA,CACSTTHSGNTIYF,TGTGCCTGTTCGACTACTCACTCTGGAAACACCATATATTTT
TRBV5-1,NA,TRBJ2-2,TRBD2,CASSERERDTGELFF,TGCGCCAGCAGCGAGCGGGAGAGGGACACCGGGGAGCTGTTTTTT
TRBV7-9,NA,TRBJ1-2,NA,CASSLSGGANGYTF,TGTGCCAGCAGCTTGTCCGGGGGGGCTAACGGCTACACCTTC
TRBV30,NA,TRBJ1-1,NA,CAWSVRGRTEAFF,TGTGCCTGGAGTGTACGGGGTCGCACTGAAGCTTTCTTT
TRBV7-6,NA,TRBJ2-7,TRBD2,CASSLGGLAGAYEQYF,TGTGCCAGCAGCTTAGGAGGACTAGCGGGAGCCTACGAGCAGTACTTC
TRBV5-1,NA,TRBJ1-4,NA,CASSLGSGGSGKLFF,TGCGCCAGCAGCTTGGGTTCCGGGGGAAGCGGAAAACTGTTTTTT
TRBV27,NA,TRBJ1-1,NA,CASLDSESSEAFF,TGTGCCAGCCTCGACAGCGAGTCATCTGAAGCTTTCTTT
TRBV5-1,NA,TRBJ2-7,NA,CASSFGQGGYEQYF,TGCGCCAGCAGCTTTGGACAGGGAGGGTACGAGCAGTACTTC
TRBV29-1,NA,TRBJ2-1,NA,CSVRSNGRGNEQFF,TGCAGCGTCCGTTCGAATGGGAGAGGCAATGAGCAGTTCTTC
TRBV9,NA,TRBJ1-3,NA,CASSVSGNGNTIYF,TGTGCCAGCAGCGTATCAGGGAACGGAAACACCATATATTTT
TRBV14,NA,TRBJ2-2,NA,CASSQVEYTGELFF,TGTGCCAGCAGCCAAGTAGAGTACACCGGGGAGCTGTTTTTT
TRBV6-5,NA,TRBJ2-3,TRBD2,CASQLAFTDTQYF,TGTGCCAGCCAACTAGCGTTCACAGATACGCAGTATTTT
TRBV5-4,NA,TRBJ1-6,TRBD1,CASSTGQGISPLHF,TGTGCCAGCAGCACGGGACAGGGGATTTCACCCCTCCACTTT
TRBV6-5,NA,TRBJ1-1,NA,CASRPPGRNTEAFF,TGTGCCAGCAGGCCCCCGGGAAGGAACACTGAAGCTTTCTTT
TRBV25-1,NA,TRBJ2-3,TRBD2,CASSSGTSVGTQYF,TGTGCCAGCAGTAGTGGGACTAGCGTCGGTACGCAGTATTTT
TRBV7-9,NA,TRBJ2-7,TRBD1,CASSPRQGYYEQYF,TGTGCCAGCAGCCCCCGACAGGGGTACTACGAGCAGTACTTC
TRBV4-1,NA,TRBJ2-7,NA,CASSHTTSTYEQYF,TGCGCCAGCAGCCATACTACGTCAACCTACGAGCAGTACTTC
TRBV19,NA,TRBJ1-1,TRBD1,CASSRGSDRVNTEAFF,TGTGCCAGTAGCAGGGGGTCGGACAGGGTGAACACTGAAGCTTTCTTT
TRBV6-1,NA,TRBJ2-7,NA,CASGYGDYEQYF,TGTGCCAGCGGCTACGGGGACTACGAGCAGTACTTC
TRBV29-1,NA,TRBJ2-2,NA,CSAGGSLDTGELFF,TGCAGCGCCGGGGGTAGTCTCGACACCGGGGAGCTGTTTTTT
TRBV5-5,NA,TRBJ2-3,NA,CASSLALGGGSLSTDTQYF,TGTGCCAGCAGCTTGGCCTTAGGCGGGGGCTCGTTGAGCACAGATACGCAGTATTTT
TRBV11-2,NA,TRBJ1-3,NA,CASSPLRSGNTIYF,TGTGCCAGCAGCCCCCTTCGCTCTGGAAACACCATATATTTT
TRBV7-2,NA,TRBJ2-1,TRBD2,CASSLSGGVYNEQFF,TGTGCCAGCAGCCTTAGCGGGGGGGTTTACAATGAGCAGTTCTTC
TRBV29-1,NA,TRBJ2-7,NA,CSAATVLPYEQYF,TGCAGCGCCGCGACAGTGCTACCCTACGAGCAGTACTTC
TRBV6-5,NA,TRBJ1-4,TRBD1,CASSQRGQGREKLFF,TGTGCCAGCAGTCAAAGGGGACAGGGGAGGGAAAAACTGTTTTTT
TRBV14,NA,TRBJ2-2,NA,CASSQRINTGELFF,TGTGCCAGCAGCCAGAGGATCAACACCGGGGAGCTGTTTTTT
TRBV6-5,few,TRBJ1-6,TRBD1,CASRGQANNSPLHF,TGTGCCAGCAGGGGACAGGCTAATAATTCACCCCTCCACTTT
TRBV19,NA,TRBJ2-5,TRBD2,CASSRTGSGGAWETQYF,TGTGCCAGTAGTCGAACCGGGAGCGGGGGGGCGTGGGAGACCCAGTACTTC
TRBV30,NA,TRBJ2-7,NA,CAWSVRQGNEQYF,TGTGCCTGGAGTGTACGCCAGGGGAACGAGCAGTACTTC
TRBV11-2,NA,TRBJ2-3,NA,CASSLMRVIDTQYF,TGTGCCAGCAGCTTAATGCGGGTGATAGATACGCAGTATTTT
TRBV7-7,NA,TRBJ2-5,NA,CASSSGTLRQETQYF,TGTGCCAGCAGCTCCGGGACACTTCGGCAAGAGACCCAGTACTTC
TRBV9,few,TRBJ1-1,NA,CASSVQGGSTEAFF,TGTGCCAGCAGCGTACAGGGAGGAAGCACTGAAGCTTTCTTT
TRBV7-9,NA,TRBJ1-3,NA,CATTGSSGNTIYF,TGTGCCACCACAGGGAGCTCTGGAAACACCATATATTTT
TRBV7-2,NA,TRBJ2-7,NA,CASSSRGSYEQYF,TGTGCCAGCAGCTCCCGGGGTTCCTACGAGCAGTACTTC
TRBV27,NA,TRBJ1-1,NA,CASSTSTGNTEAFF,NA
TRBV5-6,NA,TRBJ2-7,NA,CASSLGRSSYEQYF,TGTGCCAGCAGCTTGGGTCGGAGCTCCTACGAGCAGTACTTC
TRBV7-2,NA,TRBJ1-2,NA,CASSRGGSWGYGYTF,TGTGCCAGCAGCCGCGGGGGTTCATGGGGCTATGGCTACACCTTC
TRBV5-1,NA,TRBJ2-5,NA,CASSPRGETQYF,TGCGCCAGCAGCCCCAGGGGTGAGACCCAGTACTTC
TRBV5-1,NA,TRBJ2-1,TRBD2,CASSSKAGGSYNEQFF,TGCGCCAGCAGCTCTAAAGCGGGAGGGTCCTACAATGAGCAGTTCTTC